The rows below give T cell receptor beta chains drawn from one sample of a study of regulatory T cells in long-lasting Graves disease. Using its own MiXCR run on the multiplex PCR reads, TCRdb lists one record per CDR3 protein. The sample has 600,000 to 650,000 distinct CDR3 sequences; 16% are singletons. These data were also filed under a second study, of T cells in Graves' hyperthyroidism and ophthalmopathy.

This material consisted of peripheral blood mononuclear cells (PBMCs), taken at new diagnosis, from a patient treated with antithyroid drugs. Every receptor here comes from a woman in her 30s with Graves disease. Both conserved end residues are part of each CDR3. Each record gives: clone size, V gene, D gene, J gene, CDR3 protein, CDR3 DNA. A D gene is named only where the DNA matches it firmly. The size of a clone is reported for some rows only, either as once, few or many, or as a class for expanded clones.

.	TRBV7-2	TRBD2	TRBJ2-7	CASSPSGGPKEQYF	TGTGCCAGCAGCCCTAGCGGGGGTCCTAAAGAGCAGTACTTC
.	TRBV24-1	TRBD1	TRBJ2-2	CATSHDRANTGELFF	TGTGCCACCAGCCATGACAGGGCGAACACCGGGGAGCTGTTTTTT
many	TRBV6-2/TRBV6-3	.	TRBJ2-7	CASSEGPAVTHEQYF	TGTGCCAGCAGTGAAGGTCCGGCGGTGACCCACGAGCAGTACTTC
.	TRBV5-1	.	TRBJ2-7	CASSRVDPGKSGEQYF	TGCGCCAGCAGCCGAGTCGACCCGGGGAAATCAGGGGAGCAGTACTTC
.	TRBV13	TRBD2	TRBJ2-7	CASSLASGWSSYEQYF	TGTGCCAGCAGCTTAGCTAGCGGGTGGAGCTCCTACGAGCAGTACTTC
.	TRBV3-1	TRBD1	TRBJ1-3	CASSQAVGTAGNTIYF	TGTGCCAGCAGCCAAGCGGTTGGGACAGCCGGAAACACCATATATTTT
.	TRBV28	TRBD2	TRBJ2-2	CASISGGVGELFF	TGTGCCAGCATAAGCGGGGGGGTTGGGGAGCTGTTTTTT
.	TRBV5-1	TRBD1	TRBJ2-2	CASSPGTGDAGELFF	TGCGCCAGCAGCCCAGGGACAGGGGACGCCGGGGAGCTGTTTTTT
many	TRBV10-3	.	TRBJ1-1	CAISDMPGGTEAFF	TGTGCCATCAGTGATATGCCGGGTGGGACTGAAGCTTTCTTT
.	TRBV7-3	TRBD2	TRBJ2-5	CASSPLGGGLAGEQETQYF	TGTGCCAGCAGCCCCCTCGGGGGTGGACTAGCGGGAGAACAAGAGACCCAGTACTTC
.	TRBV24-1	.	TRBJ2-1	CATSDVQGYEQLF	TGTGCCACCAGTGATGTACAGGGCTATGAGCAGCTCTTC
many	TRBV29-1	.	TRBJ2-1	CSVVRAGGYNEQFF	TGCAGCGTTGTAAGGGCTGGGGGGTACAATGAGCAGTTCTTC
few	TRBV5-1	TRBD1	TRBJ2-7	CASRDRVKDEQYF	TGCGCCAGCAGGGACAGGGTAAAGGACGAGCAGTACTTC
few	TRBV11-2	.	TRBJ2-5	CASSLDQKTQYF	TGTGCCAGCAGCTTAGATCAGAAGACCCAGTACTTC
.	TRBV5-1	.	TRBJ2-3	CASSLDGGSTDTQYF	TGCGCCAGCAGCTTGGACGGCGGAAGCACAGATACGCAGTATTTT
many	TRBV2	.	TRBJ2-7	CASVGTEIEQYF	TGTGCCAGCGTCGGCACTGAAATCGAGCAGTACTTC
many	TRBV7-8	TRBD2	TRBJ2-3	CASSPTSGDTQYF	TGTGCCAGCTCCCCGACTAGCGGAGATACGCAGTATTTT
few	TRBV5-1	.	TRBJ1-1	CASSYGVEAFF	TGCGCCAGCAGCTACGGTGTTGAAGCTTTCTTT
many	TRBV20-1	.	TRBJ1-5	CSAIGEGQDRPQHF	TGCAGTGCTATCGGTGAAGGGCAGGATCGGCCCCAGCATTTT
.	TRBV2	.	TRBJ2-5	CASFYREETQYF	TGTGCCAGCTTTTACAGGGAAGAGACCCAGTACTTC
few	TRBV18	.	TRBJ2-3	CASSPFTVGAVRTDTQYF	TGTGCCAGCTCACCGTTCACCGTCGGAGCGGTTCGCACAGATACGCAGTATTTT
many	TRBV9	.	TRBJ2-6	CASSDSGANVLTF	TGTGCCAGCAGTGACTCTGGGGCCAACGTCCTGACTTTC
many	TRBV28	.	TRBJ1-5	CASSPYRVSQPQHF	TGTGCCAGCAGCCCGTACAGGGTCAGTCAGCCCCAGCATTTT
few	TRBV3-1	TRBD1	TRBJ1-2	CASSDNTRTGVDGYTF	TGTGCCAGCAGTGATAACACACGGACAGGGGTCGATGGCTACACCTTC
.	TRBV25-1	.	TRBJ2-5	CASSESARRQETQYF	TGTGCCAGCAGTGAATCAGCGCGGCGGCAAGAGACCCAGTACTTC
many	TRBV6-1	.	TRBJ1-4	CASTRGTPGEKLFF	TGTGCCAGCACTCGGGGCACCCCGGGTGAAAAACTGTTTTTT
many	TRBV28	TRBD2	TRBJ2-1	CASSSTSSGGRYNEQFF	TGTGCCAGCAGTTCCACCTCTAGCGGGGGCCGCTACAATGAGCAGTTCTTC
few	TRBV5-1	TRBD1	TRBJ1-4	CASSLGTGISTNEKLFF	TGCGCCAGCAGCTTGGGGACAGGGATTTCAACTAATGAAAAACTGTTTTTT
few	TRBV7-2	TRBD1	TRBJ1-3	CASSLADRGYTIYF	TGTGCCAGCAGCTTAGCAGACAGGGGATACACCATATATTTT
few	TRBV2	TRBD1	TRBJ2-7	CASSWGQSYEQYF	TGTGCCAGCAGTTGGGGACAGTCCTACGAGCAGTACTTC
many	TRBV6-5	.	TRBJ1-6	CASSYRAADNSPLHF	TGTGCCAGCAGTTACAGGGCAGCCGATAATTCACCCCTCCACTTT
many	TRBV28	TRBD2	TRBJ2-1	CASRALAGGNYNEQFF	TGTGCCAGCAGGGCCCTAGCGGGAGGAAACTACAATGAGCAGTTCTTC
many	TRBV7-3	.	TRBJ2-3	CASSHGEEYTQYF	TGTGCCAGCAGCCACGGGGAGGAGTATACGCAGTATTTT
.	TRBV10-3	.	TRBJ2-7	CAIRGSASYEQYF	TGTGCCATCCGGGGTAGCGCCTCCTACGAGCAGTACTTC
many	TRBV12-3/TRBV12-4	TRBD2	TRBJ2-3	CASSFDRTSGSFDTQYF	TGTGCCAGCAGTTTTGACCGAACTAGCGGGAGTTTCGATACGCAGTATTTT
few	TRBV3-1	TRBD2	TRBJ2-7	CASSQAGLAGTWQDF	TGTGCCAGCAGCCAGGCGGGACTAGCGGGAACATGGCAGGACTTC
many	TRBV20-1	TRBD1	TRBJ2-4	CSAPWTGANIQYF	TGCAGTGCGCCGTGGACAGGGGCCAACATTCAGTACTTC
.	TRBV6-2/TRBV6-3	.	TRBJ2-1	CASSVTPDYNEQFF	TGTGCCTCGTCTGTGACTCCTGACTACAATGAGCAGTTCTTC
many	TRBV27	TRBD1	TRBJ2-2	CATHYRDRDPGELFF	TGTGCCACCCATTACCGGGACAGGGATCCCGGGGAGCTGTTTTTT
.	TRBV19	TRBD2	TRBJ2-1	CASSMGLADEQFF	TGTGCCAGTAGTATGGGACTAGCCGATGAGCAGTTCTTC
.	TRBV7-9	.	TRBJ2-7	CASSSVVYYEQYF	TGTGCCAGCAGCTCCGTTGTCTACTACGAGCAGTACTTC
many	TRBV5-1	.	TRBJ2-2	CASSLVVSGELFF	TGCGCCAGCAGCTTGGTAGTCTCCGGGGAGCTGTTTTTT
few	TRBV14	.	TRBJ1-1	CASSQGSQAFF	TGTGCCAGCAGCCAAGGTAGTCAAGCTTTCTTT
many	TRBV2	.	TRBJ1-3	CASGFGVGNTIYF	TGTGCCAGCGGGTTCGGGGTTGGAAACACCATATATTTT
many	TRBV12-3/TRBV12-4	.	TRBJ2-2	CASSSGGRGTGELFF	TGTGCCAGCAGTTCCGGGGGGCGCGGCACCGGGGAGCTGTTTTTT
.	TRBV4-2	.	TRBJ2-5	CASSQDRFAERPPGYQETQYF	TGTGCCAGCAGCCAAGATCGCTTCGCAGAACGTCCCCCTGGGTACCAAGAGACCCAGTACTTC
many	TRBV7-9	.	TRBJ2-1	CASSFGTYNEQFF	TGTGCCAGCAGCTTTGGCACCTACAATGAGCAGTTCTTC